A selection of T cell receptor beta chains follows, all from one sample in a study of T cells in Graves' hyperthyroidism and ophthalmopathy. TCRdb processed the multiplex PCR reads anew with MiXCR; each CDR3 protein has one entry. Of about 260,000 distinct CDR3 sequences in the sample, approximately 16% are singletons; the top ten hold about 30%. Input material: blood. The receptors originated from a woman under 30 with Graves' ophthalmopathy. Both conserved end residues are part of each CDR3. Fields, in order: D gene, V gene, J gene, clone size, CDR3 DNA, CDR3 protein. D genes are given only for firm matches. Clone size is given for some rows only: seen once, a few or many times, or a class if the clone is expanded.

TRBD2	TRBV5-6	TRBJ2-1	once	TGTGCCAGCAGCTTGATGGCTAGCGGGAGTCCCAATGAGCAGTTCTTC	CASSLMASGSPNEQFF
NA	TRBV6-5	TRBJ1-3	many	TGTGCCAGCAGTTACTTTGGGGGAATTGGAAACACCATATATTTT	CASSYFGGIGNTIYF
NA	TRBV7-9	TRBJ1-1	many	TGTGCCAGCAGCTTAGTAAAGGGAGGAATCACTGAAGCTTTCTTT	CASSLVKGGITEAFF
TRBD2	TRBV7-2	TRBJ2-2	once	TGTGCCAGCAGCTTACTGGGACTAGCGGGAGGAACCGGGGAGCTGTTTTTT	CASSLLGLAGGTGELFF
NA	TRBV9	TRBJ1-1	many	TGTGCCAGCAGCGTCTCGTCAGGGTGGGATGAAGCTTTCTTT	CASSVSSGWDEAFF
NA	TRBV4-2	TRBJ1-6	many	TGTGCCAGCAGCCAAGATTTGGGTAGTTCCTCACCCCTCCACTTT	CASSQDLGSSSPLHF
NA	TRBV7-9	TRBJ2-5	many	TGTGCCAGCAGCTTAACCGTCGCCGGCGCCCAGTACTTC	CASSLTVAGAQYF
TRBD2	TRBV14	TRBJ2-1	NA	TGTGCCAGCAGCCAAGGGGGAGGGGTCAGGGAGCAGTTCTTC	CASSQGGGVREQFF
TRBD1	TRBV20-1	TRBJ1-2	many	TGCAGTGCTAGAATCTTTTCGGGACAGGGGGCTTTGGATGGCTACACCTTC	CSARIFSGQGALDGYTF
NA	TRBV2	TRBJ1-1	many	TGTGCCAGCAACAGGGCACAGGGTGACACTGAAGCTTTCTTT	CASNRAQGDTEAFF
TRBD2	TRBV11-1	TRBJ2-1	many	TGTGCCAGCGGCAGCGGGAGGGCCCCCTACAATGAGCAGTTCTTC	CASGSGRAPYNEQFF
TRBD1	TRBV10-3	TRBJ1-2	many	TGTGCCATCAGTCCCGGGACAGGGGATGGCTACACCTTC	CAISPGTGDGYTF
NA	TRBV10-2	TRBJ2-2	many	TGCGCCAGCAGGCAGGGGAGAGACACCGGGGAGCTGTTTTTT	CASRQGRDTGELFF
NA	TRBV28	TRBJ2-2	few	TGTGCCAGCAGTTTATCCCGTTCCCTCGACACCGGGGAGCTGTTTTTT	CASSLSRSLDTGELFF
TRBD2	TRBV7-3	TRBJ2-3	NA	TGTGCCAGCAGCTTAAACGGGAGGGCCTCGGGTACGCAGTATTTT	CASSLNGRASGTQYF
NA	TRBV30	TRBJ2-5	many	TGTGCCTGGAGTATGGGGCGGGCTCAAGAGACCCAGTACTTC	CAWSMGRAQETQYF
NA	TRBV6-1	TRBJ2-6	many	TGTGCCAGCAATAACAGGGCGATCTTTGGGGCCAACGTCCTGACTTTC	CASNNRAIFGANVLTF
NA	TRBV7-2	TRBJ1-2	many	TGTGCCAGCAGCTTACAAATAAAGACCAGCTGGGATGGCTACACCTTC	CASSLQIKTSWDGYTF
TRBD1	TRBV2	TRBJ1-2	many	TGTGCCAGCAGTCGGGACAGGGTATTAAACTATGGCTACACCTTC	CASSRDRVLNYGYTF
NA	TRBV4-1	TRBJ1-3	NA	TGCGCCAGCAGCCAAGAAGGGACCTCTGGAAACACCATATATTTT	CASSQEGTSGNTIYF
NA	TRBV19	TRBJ1-1	many	TGTGCCAGTACGGTTGGCAGGACGAACACTGAAGCTTTCTTT	CASTVGRTNTEAFF
TRBD1	TRBV6-2/TRBV6-3	TRBJ1-5	many	TGTGCCAGCAGCCTATTAGCAATTACGAACAGGGGATATAGCAATCAGCCCCAGCATTTT	CASSLLAITNRGYSNQPQHF
TRBD1	TRBV2	TRBJ1-3	many	TGTGCCAGCAGTCCTGGGACAGGCTCTGGAAACACCATATATTTT	CASSPGTGSGNTIYF
NA	TRBV4-1	TRBJ2-5	NA	TGCGCCAGCAGCCAAGGACACTCCCAAGAGACCCAGTACTTC	CASSQGHSQETQYF
TRBD2	TRBV28	TRBJ2-7	NA	TGTGCCAGCAACCCAACGGTGAGGACTAGCGGGAGCCAAGAGCAGTACTTC	CASNPTVRTSGSQEQYF
NA	TRBV27	TRBJ2-7	many	TGTGCCAGCACCTCCGGTTCCTACGAGCAGTACTTC	CASTSGSYEQYF
NA	TRBV6-6	TRBJ2-1	many	TGTGCCAGCAGTTACGGCGGGGTCCAAAACAATGAGCAGTTCTTC	CASSYGGVQNNEQFF
NA	TRBV6-1	TRBJ1-1	NA	TGTGCCAGCAGCCCCGGTAGGCTCACTGAAGCTTTCTTT	CASSPGRLTEAFF
TRBD1	TRBV27	TRBJ1-6	NA	TGTGCCAGCAGTGCGGGGACAGTGGCTAATTCACCCCTCCACTTT	CASSAGTVANSPLHF
NA	TRBV25-1	TRBJ1-1	many	TGTGCCAGCAGTGAATTGGGAGATACTGAAGCTTTCTTT	CASSELGDTEAFF
NA	TRBV11-3	TRBJ1-3	NA	TGTGCCAGCAAATTTACGGGGGACGGAAACACCATATATTTT	CASKFTGDGNTIYF
NA	TRBV5-1	TRBJ1-2	many	TGCGCCAGCAGCGCGGACGGGGGGGACTATGGCTACACCTTC	CASSADGGDYGYTF
NA	TRBV12-3/TRBV12-4	TRBJ1-1	many	TGTGCCAGCAGTTTCTGGGGGGCTGAAGCTTTCTTT	CASSFWGAEAFF
NA	TRBV7-8	TRBJ1-1	many	TGTGCCAGCAGCTTTAACCGACAGTCCACTGAAGCTTTCTTT	CASSFNRQSTEAFF
TRBD2	TRBV5-1	TRBJ2-5	NA	TGCGCCAGCAGCGTCCAACTAGCGGGAGGAGAGACCCAGTACTTC	CASSVQLAGGETQYF
TRBD2	TRBV6-1	TRBJ2-1	many	TGTGCCAGCAGTCCGTCACTAGCGGCCAACGTGCTGTATGAGCAGTTCTTC	CASSPSLAANVLYEQFF
TRBD2	TRBV28	TRBJ2-1	many	TGTGCCAGCAGTTTCCCCTCTAGCGGGGGGTTAGTCGGTGAGCAGTTCTTC	CASSFPSSGGLVGEQFF
TRBD2	TRBV4-1	TRBJ2-7	many	TGCGCCAGCAGCCAAGGAATCCTAGCGGGAGTGAGCTCCTACGAGCAGTACTTC	CASSQGILAGVSSYEQYF
TRBD2	TRBV19	TRBJ2-2	NA	TGTGCCAGTAGTGGACTAGCGGCAGCGAACACCGGGGAGCTGTTTTTT	CASSGLAAANTGELFF
NA	TRBV9	TRBJ2-7	many	TGTGCCAGCAGCGTATACGGTAGCCCCTACGAGCAGTACTTC	CASSVYGSPYEQYF
NA	TRBV24-1	TRBJ1-2	many	TGTGCCACCAGTGATTTAAACAACAGATTTAACTATGGCTACACCTTC	CATSDLNNRFNYGYTF